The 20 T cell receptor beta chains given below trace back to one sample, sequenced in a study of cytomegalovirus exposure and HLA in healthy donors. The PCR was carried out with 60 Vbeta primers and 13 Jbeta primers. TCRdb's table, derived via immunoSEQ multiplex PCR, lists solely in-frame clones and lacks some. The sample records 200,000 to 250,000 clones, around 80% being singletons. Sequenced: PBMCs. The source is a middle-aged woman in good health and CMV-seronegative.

CDR3 nucleotides: TGTGCCTGGAGTAGGGGAGGACAGGGAAATTCACCCCTCCACTTT. It yields the protein CAWSRGGQGNSPLHF. The chain links TRBV30 to TRBJ1-6; TRBD1 agrees at 8 bases. The CDR3 runs to 15 residues. V was pared by 2 bases and J by 7 bases, with 7 bases of the junction left unmatched. The germline V gene has CDR1 GTSNPN and CDR2 SVGIG (reference sequence).

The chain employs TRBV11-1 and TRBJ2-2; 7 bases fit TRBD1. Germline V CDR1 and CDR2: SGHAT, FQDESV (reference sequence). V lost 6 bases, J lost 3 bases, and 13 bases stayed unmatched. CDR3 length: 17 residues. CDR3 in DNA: TGTGCCAGCAGGGAATCAAGGGGGCCCGCCGACACCGGGGAGCTGTTTTTT. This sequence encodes CASRESRGPADTGELFF.

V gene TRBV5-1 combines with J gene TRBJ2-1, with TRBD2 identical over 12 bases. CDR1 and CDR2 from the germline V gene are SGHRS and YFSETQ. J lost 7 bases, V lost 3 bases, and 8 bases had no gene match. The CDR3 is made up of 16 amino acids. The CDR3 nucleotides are TGCGCCAGCAGCTCCGAGGTACTAGCGGGGGGAAATGAGCAGTTCTTC. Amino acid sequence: CASSSEVLAGGNEQFF.

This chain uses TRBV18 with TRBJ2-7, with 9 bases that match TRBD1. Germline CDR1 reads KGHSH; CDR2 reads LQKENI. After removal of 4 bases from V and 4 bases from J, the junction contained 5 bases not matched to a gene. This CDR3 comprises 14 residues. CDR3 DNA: TGTGCCAGCTCACAATACAGGGGGCAGTACGAGCAGTACTTC. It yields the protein CASSQYRGQYEQYF.

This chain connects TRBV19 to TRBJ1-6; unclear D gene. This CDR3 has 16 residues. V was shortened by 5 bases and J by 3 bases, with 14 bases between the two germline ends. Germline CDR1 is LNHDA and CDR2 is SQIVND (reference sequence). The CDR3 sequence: CASSETVRLYNSPLHF. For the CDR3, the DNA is TGTGCCAGTAGTGAAACAGTCCGCCTCTATAATTCACCCCTCCACTTT.

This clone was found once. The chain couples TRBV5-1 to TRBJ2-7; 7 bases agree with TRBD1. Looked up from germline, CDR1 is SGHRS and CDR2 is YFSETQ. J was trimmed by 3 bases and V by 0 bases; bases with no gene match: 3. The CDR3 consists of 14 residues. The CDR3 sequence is CASSLEGQNYEQYF. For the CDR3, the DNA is TGCGCCAGCAGCTTGGAGGGACAGAACTACGAGCAGTACTTC.

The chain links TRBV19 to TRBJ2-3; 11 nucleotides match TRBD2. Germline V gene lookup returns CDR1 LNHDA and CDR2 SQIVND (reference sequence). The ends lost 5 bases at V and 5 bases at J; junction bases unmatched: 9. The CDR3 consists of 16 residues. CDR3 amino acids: CASSSRLAGRGDTQYF. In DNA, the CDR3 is TGTGCCAGTAGTTCCCGACTAGCGGGAAGGGGAGATACGCAGTATTTT.

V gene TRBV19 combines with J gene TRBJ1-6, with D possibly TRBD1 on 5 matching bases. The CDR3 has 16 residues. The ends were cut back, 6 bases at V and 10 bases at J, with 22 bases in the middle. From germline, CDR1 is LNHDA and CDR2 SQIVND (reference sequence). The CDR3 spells CASRISGAPDLSPLHF. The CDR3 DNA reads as TGTGCCAGTAGGATCTCTGGGGCGCCGGACCTATCACCCCTCCACTTT.

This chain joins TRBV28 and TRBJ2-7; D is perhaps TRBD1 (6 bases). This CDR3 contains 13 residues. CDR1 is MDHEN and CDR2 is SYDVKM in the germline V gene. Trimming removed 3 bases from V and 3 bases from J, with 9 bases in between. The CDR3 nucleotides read TGTGCCAGCAGTTTGGGCAGGGGCTACGAGCAGTACTTC. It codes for CASSLGRGYEQYF.

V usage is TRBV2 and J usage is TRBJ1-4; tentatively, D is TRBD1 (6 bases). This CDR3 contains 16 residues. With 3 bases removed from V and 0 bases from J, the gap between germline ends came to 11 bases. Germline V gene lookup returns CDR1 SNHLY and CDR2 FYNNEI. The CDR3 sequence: CASSEDSVATNEKLFF. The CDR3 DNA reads TGTGCCAGCAGTGAGGACAGTGTTGCAACTAATGAAAAACTGTTTTTT.

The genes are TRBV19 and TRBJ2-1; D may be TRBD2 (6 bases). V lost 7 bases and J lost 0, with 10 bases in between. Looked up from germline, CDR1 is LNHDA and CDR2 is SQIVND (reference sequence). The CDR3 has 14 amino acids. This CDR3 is CASNSGSSYNEQFF. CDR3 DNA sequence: TGTGCCAGTAATAGCGGTAGCTCCTACAATGAGCAGTTCTTC.

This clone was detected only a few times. Written as DNA, the CDR3 is TGTGCCAGCAGAACTGCAGGGAATGGAGGAAACACCATATATTTT. Its translation is CASRTAGNGGNTIYF. V and J are TRBV27 and TRBJ1-3; a weak D match, TRBD1 (5 bases). V was cut by 6 bases and J by 4 bases, with 16 bases left in between. The CDR3 loop spans 15 amino acids. Germline V lookup: CDR1 MNHEY, CDR2 SMNVEV (reference sequence).

The CDR3 DNA is TGCGCCAGCAGCTGGGGACAGACCTATGGCTACACCTTC. Protein: CASSWGQTYGYTF. The chain uses TRBV5-1 and TRBJ1-2; 7 bases match TRBD1. Germline loops: CDR1 SGHRS, CDR2 YFSETQ. With 3 bases clipped from V and 4 bases from J, the junction kept 3 bases outside the gene matches. This CDR3 spans 13 amino acids.

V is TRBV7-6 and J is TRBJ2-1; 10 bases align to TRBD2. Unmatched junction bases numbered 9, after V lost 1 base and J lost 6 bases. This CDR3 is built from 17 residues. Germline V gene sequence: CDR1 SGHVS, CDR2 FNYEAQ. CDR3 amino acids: CASSLGLGLAGANEQFF. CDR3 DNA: TGTGCCAGCAGCTTAGGGTTGGGCCTAGCGGGGGCCAATGAGCAGTTCTTC.

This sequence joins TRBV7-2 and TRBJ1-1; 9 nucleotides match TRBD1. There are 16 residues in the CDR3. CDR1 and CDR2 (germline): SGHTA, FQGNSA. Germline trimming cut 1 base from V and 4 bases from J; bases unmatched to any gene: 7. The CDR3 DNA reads TGTGCCAGCAGCTTAGGGGGACAGGGTTGGGGCACTGAAGCTTTCTTT. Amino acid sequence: CASSLGGQGWGTEAFF.

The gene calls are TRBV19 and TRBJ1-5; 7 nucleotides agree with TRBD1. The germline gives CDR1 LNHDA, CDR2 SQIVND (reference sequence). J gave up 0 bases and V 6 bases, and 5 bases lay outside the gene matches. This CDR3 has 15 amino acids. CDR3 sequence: CASSPTGFSNQPQHF. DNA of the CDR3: TGTGCCAGTAGCCCGACAGGGTTTAGCAATCAGCCCCAGCATTTT. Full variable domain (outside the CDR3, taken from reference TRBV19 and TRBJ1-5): DGGITQSPKYLFRKEGQNVTLSCEQNLNHDAMYWYRQDPGQGLRLIYYSQIVNDFQKGDIAEGYSVSREKKESFPLTVTSAQKNPTAFYLCASSPTGFSNQPQHFGDGTRLSIL.

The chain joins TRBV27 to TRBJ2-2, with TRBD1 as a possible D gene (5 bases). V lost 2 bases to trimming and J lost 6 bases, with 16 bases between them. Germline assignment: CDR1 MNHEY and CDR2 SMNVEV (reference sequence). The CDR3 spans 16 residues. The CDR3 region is CASSLRWGAGPGELFF. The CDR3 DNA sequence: TGTGCCAGCAGTTTAAGATGGGGCGCCGGCCCCGGGGAGCTGTTTTTT.

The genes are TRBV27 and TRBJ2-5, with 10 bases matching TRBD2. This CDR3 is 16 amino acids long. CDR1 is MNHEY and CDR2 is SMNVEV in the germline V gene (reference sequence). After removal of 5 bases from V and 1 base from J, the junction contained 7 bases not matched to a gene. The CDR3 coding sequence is TGTGCCAGCAGTCTCTGGACTAGCGGTCTCCAAGAGACCCAGTACTTC. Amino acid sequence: CASSLWTSGLQETQYF.

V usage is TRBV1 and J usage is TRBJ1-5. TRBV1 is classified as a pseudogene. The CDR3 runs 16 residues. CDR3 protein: CTSSQDWSRQNQPQHF. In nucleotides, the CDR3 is TGCACCAGCAGCCAAGATTGGAGTCGTCAGAATCAGCCCCAGCATTTT.

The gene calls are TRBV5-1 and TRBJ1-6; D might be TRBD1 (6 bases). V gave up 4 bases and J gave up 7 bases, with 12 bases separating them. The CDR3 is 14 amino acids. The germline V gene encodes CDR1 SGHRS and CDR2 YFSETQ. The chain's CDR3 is CASSAGQTNSPLHF. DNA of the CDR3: TGCGCCAGCAGCGCAGGACAGACGAATTCACCCCTCCACTTT.